One and the same sample provided the 21 T cell receptor beta chains below, sequenced in a study of chemoradiotherapy in HPV16-positive cancers. The repertoire was sequenced with immunoSEQ multiplex PCR; TCRdb's copy has only in-frame clones and lacks some. The sample has fewer than 6,500 clones, around 87% seen once. Sample: tumor tissue, taken from a patient who underwent chemoradiotherapy. The source is a human donor with HPV-associated anogenital cancer.

The V and J genes are TRBV7-9 and TRBJ1-1; tentatively, D is TRBD1 (5 bases). V was cut by 5 bases and J by 5 bases, with 12 bases left in between. The CDR3 spans 13 residues. Germline V gene data show CDR1 as SEHNR and CDR2 as FQNEAQ (reference sequence). In nucleotides, the CDR3 is TGTGCCAGCAGCCCCGGGGGGAAGACTGAAGCTTTCTTT. Its protein is CASSPGGKTEAFF.

The chain recombines TRBV19 with TRBJ1-3, with no clear D. From germline, CDR1 is LNHDA and CDR2 SQIVND (reference sequence). Trimming cost V 5 bases and J 4 bases, with 15 bases left between them. This CDR3 spans 15 amino acids. The CDR3 is CASSGRLVGGNTIYF. In DNA form, the CDR3 reads TGTGCCAGTAGTGGGCGGCTCGTTGGAGGAAACACCATATATTTT.

The chain links TRBV19 to TRBJ2-3; perhaps D is TRBD1 or TRBD2 (5 bases each). The length of the CDR3 is 14 residues. Between the trimmed V and J ends, which lost 5 bases and 3 bases, there was a span of 12 bases. Germline-derived CDR1 and CDR2 are LNHDA and SQIVND (reference sequence). The CDR3 is CASSPGTATDTQYF. In nucleotides, the CDR3 is TGTGCCAGTAGTCCGGGGACGGCGACAGATACGCAGTATTTT.

This chain uses TRBV4-3 with TRBJ1-2, with D perhaps TRBD1 (5 bases). V was cut by 4 bases and J by 2 bases, with 17 bases left in between. Germline V lookup: CDR1 LGHNA, CDR2 YSLEER. The CDR3 consists of 16 residues. The CDR3 reads CASSRLLGTENYGYTF. The CDR3 coding sequence is TGCGCCAGCAGCCGACTTTTGGGGACTGAGAACTATGGCTACACCTTC.

Concerning this clone itself: This sample also contains other DNA sequences that code for the same CDR3. CDR3 nucleotides: TGTGCCAGCAGTCCGACCCGGGCCCTAAACACTGAAGCTTTCTTT. It yields the protein CASSPTRALNTEAFF. The chain employs TRBV6-1 and TRBJ1-1; D not certain. Germline V gives CDR1 MNHNS, CDR2 SASEGT. The V and J ends lost 5 bases and 2 bases respectively, with 15 bases between them. The length of the CDR3 is 15 residues.

The chain combines TRBV5-6 with TRBJ1-2, with 8 bases fitting TRBD1. The CDR3 contains 13 residues. V dropped 4 bases and J dropped 8; count of bases not matched to a gene: 7. The germline V gene has CDR1 SGHDT and CDR2 YYEEEE. The CDR3 spells CASSPGTGRGYTF. Here the CDR3 DNA reads TGTGCCAGCAGCCCGGGGACAGGACGGGGCTACACCTTC.

The V and J genes are TRBV5-4 and TRBJ2-7, with 11 positions matching TRBD2. Germline V gene sequence: CDR1 SGHNT, CDR2 YYREEE (reference sequence). This CDR3 is 15 amino acids long. The V gene end was trimmed by 2 bases and the J gene end by 3 bases; junction bases not matched to a gene: 4. The CDR3 sequence is CASSFELAGDYEQYF. Written as DNA, the CDR3 is TGTGCCAGCAGCTTTGAACTAGCGGGAGACTACGAGCAGTACTTC.

This rearrangement joins TRBV9 to TRBJ2-5; D possibly corresponds to TRBD1 (6 bases). Germline loops: CDR1 SGDLS, CDR2 YYNGEE. V shed 0 bases and J shed 2 bases, with 11 bases lying between them. The CDR3 has 15 residues. The CDR3 DNA is TGTGCCAGCAGCGTAGGCCCAGGGGCTCAAGAGACCCAGTACTTC. This translates into CASSVGPGAQETQYF.

The table lists this clone with a count of one. The gene calls are TRBV19 and TRBJ2-5; 10 bases line up with TRBD2. Germline values: CDR1 LNHDA, CDR2 SQIVND (reference sequence). The CDR3 is 17 residues long. V lost 3 bases to trimming and J lost 5 bases; unmatched junction nucleotides: 12. The CDR3 DNA sequence: TGTGCCAGTAGTATGATAGTAGCTAGCGGGAGTGGTGAGACCCAGTACTTC. Translated, it gives CASSMIVASGSGETQYF.

V usage is TRBV7-2 and J usage is TRBJ1-2; D gene ambiguous. V was trimmed by 1 base and J by 0 bases, leaving 12 bases between them. This CDR3 has 16 residues. From germline, CDR1 is SGHTA and CDR2 FQGNSA. The CDR3 DNA follows: TGTGCCAGCAGCTTAGGGACCGCAGCCTCTAACTATGGCTACACCTTC. This gives the protein CASSLGTAASNYGYTF.

The V gene is TRBV29-1, the J gene TRBJ1-1; no firm D call. Looked up from germline, CDR1 is SQVTM and CDR2 is ANQGSEA. The CDR3 has 14 amino acids. Trimming stripped 2 bases from V and 4 bases from J, with 14 bases between. In nucleotides, the CDR3 is TGCAGCGTTGAACTAACCCCGGATGGCACTGAAGCTTTCTTT. Translation: CSVELTPDGTEAFF. The full variable domain, with the rest looked up from reference TRBV29-1 and TRBJ1-1, is SAVISQKPSRDICQRGTSLTIQCQVDSQVTMMFWYRQQPGQSLTLIATANQGSEATYESGFVIDKFPISRPNLTFSTLTVSNMSPEDSSIYLCSVELTPDGTEAFFGQGTRLTVV.

The chain uses TRBV5-4 and TRBJ1-1; D uncertain. There are 13 residues in the CDR3. CDR1 and CDR2 from the germline V gene are SGHNT and YYREEE (reference sequence). Trimming took off 0 bases at V and 2 bases at J, with 5 bases between the two ends. This CDR3 reads CASSLGGNTEAFF. For the CDR3, the DNA is TGTGCCAGCAGCTTGGGGGGAAACACTGAAGCTTTCTTT.

This chain joins TRBV6-5 and TRBJ2-1; 9 bases map to TRBD1. Germline CDR1 is MNHEY and CDR2 is SVGAGI. V shed 5 bases, J shed 8 bases, and the junction held 7 bases outside the gene matches. The CDR3 extends over 14 amino acids. The CDR3 loop is CASSAGQGKYEQFF. The CDR3 nucleotides read TGTGCCAGCAGTGCGGGACAGGGAAAGTATGAGCAGTTCTTC.

J is TRBJ2-3 and V is TRBV5-1; TRBD1 matches at 11 bases. Germline V gives CDR1 SGHRS, CDR2 YFSETQ. With V trimmed by 4 bases and J by 6 bases, 7 bases remained unmatched. The CDR3 loop spans 15 amino acids. In nucleotides, the CDR3 is TGCGCCAGCAGCGAGGGACAGGGGGTTGCCGATACGCAGTATTTT. As protein: CASSEGQGVADTQYF.

This sequence joins TRBV13 and TRBJ2-7; 7 bases fit TRBD2. This CDR3 spans 13 amino acids. In germline, CDR1 is PRHDT, CDR2 FYEKMQ (reference sequence). The junction had 6 bases not matched to a gene; V was cut back by 4 bases and J by 6 bases. The CDR3 sequence: CASSSSGHFEQYF. CDR3 coding DNA: TGTGCCAGCAGCTCTAGCGGACACTTCGAGCAGTACTTC.

V is TRBV6-5 and J is TRBJ1-1; D is ambiguous. The V end was cut by 0 bases, the J end by 1 base, with 6 bases between. CDR1 is MNHEY, CDR2 SVGAGI, per germline. CDR3 length: 14 residues. As DNA, the CDR3 is TGTGCCAGCAGTTACTCAGCCGGGAACACTGAAGCTTTCTTT. This gives the protein CASSYSAGNTEAFF.

V and J are TRBV7-2 and TRBJ1-3, with D possibly being TRBD1 (5 bases). The CDR3 has 14 amino acids. From germline, CDR1 is SGHTA and CDR2 FQGNSA. V was trimmed by 4 bases and J by 4 bases, leaving 11 bases between them. The CDR3 DNA follows: TGTGCCAGCAGCTACGGGGGAGACGGAAACACCATATATTTT. Translated, it gives CASSYGGDGNTIYF.

The rearrangement uses TRBV19 and TRBJ1-2; TRBD1 is a possible D gene (5 bases). The CDR3 is made up of 12 amino acids. Germline CDR1 reads LNHDA; CDR2 reads SQIVND (reference sequence). V lost 7 bases and J lost 6, with 12 bases in between. For the CDR3, the DNA is TGTGCCAGTATCTCAGGGAGCAATGGCTACACCTTC. Residues: CASISGSNGYTF.

This clone was seen once. The rearrangement links TRBV19 to TRBJ1-1; 10 nucleotides line up with TRBD1. CDR1 and CDR2 (germline): LNHDA, SQIVND (reference sequence). V lost 8 bases to trimming and J lost 5 bases; unmatched junction nucleotides: 2. The CDR3 runs 12 residues. CDR3 in amino acids: CASRTGGTEAFF. DNA for the CDR3: TGTGCCAGTCGGACAGGGGGGACTGAAGCTTTCTTT.

The rearrangement joins TRBV29-1 to TRBJ1-1, with unresolved D. CDR1 SQVTM and CDR2 ANQGSEA come from the germline V gene. The CDR3 totals 14 residues. Trimming took off 5 bases at V and 1 base at J, with 14 bases between the two ends. CDR3 sequence: CSVYGGFGNTEAFF. CDR3 sequence (DNA): TGCAGCGTTTATGGAGGGTTCGGGAACACTGAAGCTTTCTTT.

The rearrangement joins TRBV28 to TRBJ1-1; 9 bases are shared with TRBD1. Germline CDR1 and CDR2: MDHEN and SYDVKM. V lost 8 bases, J lost 5 bases, and 9 bases stayed unmatched. The CDR3 has 14 amino acids. DNA for the CDR3: TGTGCCAGCTTGGACAGGGGAAGATGGACTGAAGCTTTCTTT. Translating gives CASLDRGRWTEAFF.